Detailed here is one TCR beta chain. J was trimmed by 6 bases and V by 2 bases; bases with no gene match: 3. Germline V gene lookup returns CDR1 MNHEY and CDR2 SMNVEV (reference sequence). The CDR3 spans 13 residues. These data belong to a study of blood T cell repertoires in COVID-19. Study-level background: The United States, Italy and Spain provided the acute and convalescent COVID-19 samples. Sample material is recorded as cDNA or gDNA derived from T cells, B-cell-depleted T cells, or PBMCs.

In the authors' methods: Amplification from reference gene primers served as the basis for estimated nucleated cell counts. Assay used: immunoSEQ multiplex PCR; TCRdb lists only in-frame clones, some missing. V, J and clone size are those of that table, while D and trimming were read from the DNA. The data contain tens of thousands of clones, 87% of them seen just once; the ten biggest clones take up roughly 15%. The sequencing input was peripheral blood. This TCR came from a human donor in a cohort sampled during active COVID-19. The genes are TRBV27 and TRBJ1-1; 7 positions agree with TRBD1. CDR3 amino acids: CASSLQGVPEAFF. In nucleotides, the CDR3 is TGTGCCAGCAGTTTACAGGGGGTCCCTGAAGCTTTCTTT.